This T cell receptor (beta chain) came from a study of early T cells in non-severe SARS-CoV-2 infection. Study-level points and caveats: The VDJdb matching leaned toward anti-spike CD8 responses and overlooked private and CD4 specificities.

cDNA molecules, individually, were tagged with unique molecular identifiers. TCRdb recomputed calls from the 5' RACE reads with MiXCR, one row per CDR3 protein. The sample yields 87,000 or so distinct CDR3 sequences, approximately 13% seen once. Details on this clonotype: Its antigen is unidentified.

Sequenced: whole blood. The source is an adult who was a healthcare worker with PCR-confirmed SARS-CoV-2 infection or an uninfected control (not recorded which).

This chain's CDR3 is CASSLEAGPYEQYF. CDR3 nucleotides: TGCGCCAGCAGCTTGGAGGCGGGACCCTACGAGCAGTACTTC. The chain carries TRBV5-1 and TRBJ2-7; possible D gene TRBD2, 6 bases. CDR1 and CDR2 (germline): SGHRS, YFSETQ. The V gene lost 0 bases and the J gene lost 2 bases, with 9 bases spanning the gap. The CDR3 totals 14 residues.